Here is one T cell receptor beta chain with its context. The sample is drawn from a study of blood T cell repertoires in COVID-19. Per the original data handling: Estimates of nucleated cell counts were drawn from the amplification of reference gene primers. Profiling relied on immunoSEQ multiplex PCR, and the TCRdb table lists in-frame clones only, not all of them. V and J calls and clone size are as listed in that table; D and trimming were resolved from the DNA. Of 300,000 or so clones detected, over 75% appear once; the ten largest clones hold about 10%. V lost 0 bases and J lost 1, with 6 bases in between. Looked up from germline, CDR1 is LGHDT and CDR2 is YNNKEL (reference sequence). The CDR3 covers 14 residues.

The clonotype comes from a woman under 30 who had recovered from COVID-19. V and J are TRBV3-1 (or the pseudogene TRBV3-2) and TRBJ1-1; D gene uncertain. Sequencing was carried out using PBMCs or T cells enriched from blood (not recorded which). CDR3 DNA: TGTGCCAGCAGCCAAGAGTCCTCGAACACTGAAGCTTTCTTT. Encoded protein: CASSQESSNTEAFF.